One sample yielded the 9 T cell receptor beta chains listed below, sequenced in a study of T cell responses to AZD1222 COVID-19 vaccine. Profiled with immunoSEQ multiplex PCR; TCRdb holds only in-frame clones, not every one. The sample gives about 150,000 clones, about 88% of which show up once; about 20% is in the top ten. The input for sequencing was peripheral blood, taken on day 0 of AZD1222 vaccination. These receptors were obtained from an adult in good health.

The gene calls are TRBV7-8 and TRBJ1-2; tentatively, D is TRBD1 (6 bases). The CDR3 length is 13 residues. Germline V gene lookup returns CDR1 SGHVS and CDR2 FQNEAQ. V lost 6 bases to trimming and J lost 6 bases, with 14 bases between them. The CDR3 sequence is CASRTGHGDGYTF. In DNA form, the CDR3 reads TGTGCCAGCAGAACAGGGCATGGTGATGGCTACACCTTC. Full variable domain (remainder filled in from reference TRBV7-8 and TRBJ1-2): GAGVSQSPRYKVAKRGQDVALRCDPISGHVSLFWYQQALGQGPEFLTYFQNEAQLDKSGLPSDRFFAERPEGSVSTLKIQRTQQEDSAVYLCASRTGHGDGYTFGSGTRLTVV.

The V gene is TRBV7-8, the J gene TRBJ2-7; possibly TRBD2 for D (5 bases). Per germline, CDR1 SGHVS and CDR2 FQNEAQ. Trimming took off 5 bases at V and 1 base at J, with 15 bases between the two ends. This CDR3 spans 15 amino acids. CDR3: CASSPRTERSYEQYF. For the CDR3, the DNA is TGTGCCAGCAGCCCCCGGACTGAGAGATCCTACGAGCAGTACTTC.

The CDR3 DNA reads as TGCAGCGTTGTAGGGACCACAGATACGCAGTATTTT. It encodes CSVVGTTDTQYF. The rearrangement joins TRBV29-1 to TRBJ2-3, with D perhaps given as TRBD1 or TRBD2 (5 bases each). The CDR3 sequence is 12 residues long. The V gene lost 4 bases and the J gene lost 2 bases, with 7 bases spanning the gap. Looked up from germline, CDR1 is SQVTM and CDR2 is ANQGSEA.

V and J are TRBV5-1 and TRBJ1-4; tentatively, D is TRBD1 (5 bases). The germline V gene encodes CDR1 SGHRS and CDR2 YFSETQ. The CDR3 has 15 residues. V was cut by 0 bases and J by 4 bases, with 10 bases left in between. Here the CDR3 reads CASSLAATDNEKLFF. The CDR3 DNA reads TGCGCCAGCAGCTTGGCCGCGACAGATAATGAAAAACTGTTTTTT. Full variable domain (remainder filled in from reference TRBV5-1 and TRBJ1-4): KAGVTQTPRYLIKTRGQQVTLSCSPISGHRSVSWYQQTPGQGLQFLFEYFSETQRNKGNFPGRFSGRQFSNSRSEMNVSTLELGDSALYLCASSLAATDNEKLFFGSGTQLSVL.

The J gene is TRBJ2-1, the V gene TRBV28; 7 bases line up with TRBD1. The germline CDR1 and CDR2 sequences are MDHEN and SYDVKM. The CDR3 covers 14 residues. V lost 5 bases to trimming and J lost 5 bases; unmatched junction nucleotides: 6. The CDR3 DNA reads TGTGCCAGCAGTACCCGGGACAGTCACAATGAGCAGTTCTTC. Encoded protein: CASSTRDSHNEQFF.

V usage is TRBV18 and J usage is TRBJ1-5, with D possibly matching TRBD1 (5 bases). Germline CDR1 and CDR2: KGHSH and LQKENI. Trimming cost V 4 bases and J 2 bases, with 9 bases left between them. The CDR3 has 14 amino acids. The CDR3 DNA reads TGTGCCAGCTCACAGGGGAGCGGCAATCAGCCCCAGCATTTT. Protein product: CASSQGSGNQPQHF.

The chain carries TRBV28 and TRBJ1-2, with a tentative D call TRBD1 (6 bases). The CDR3 is 14 residues long. Trimming shortened V by 5 bases and J by 6 bases, and 16 bases separated the two germline ends. CDR1 MDHEN and CDR2 SYDVKM come from the germline V gene. CDR3 coding DNA: TGTGCCAGCAGTCCAACTCCTCACAGGGATGGCTACACCTTC. This translates into CASSPTPHRDGYTF.

This chain connects TRBV9 to TRBJ1-3; 9 bases map to TRBD1. V gave up 3 bases and J gave up 4 bases; unmatched junction bases: 8. Germline CDR1 reads SGDLS; CDR2 reads YYNGEE. CDR3 size: 16 residues. The CDR3 coding sequence is TGTGCCAGCAGCGGCACAGGGGGCGCCATGGGAAACACCATATATTTT. Translated: CASSGTGGAMGNTIYF.

The chain carries TRBV11-1 and TRBJ2-7; weak D call: TRBD1 (5 bases). V was pared by 2 bases and J by 3 bases, with 14 bases between. Per the germline V gene, CDR1 is SGHAT and CDR2 is FQDESV (reference sequence). The CDR3 has 15 residues. The CDR3: CASSLLPTGNYEQYF. CDR3 sequence (DNA): TGTGCCAGCAGCTTACTCCCCACAGGTAACTACGAGCAGTACTTC.